These 15 T cell receptor beta chains came from one sample sequenced in a study of T cells after yellow fever vaccination. Each CDR3 protein is one row after TCRdb ran MiXCR on the 5' RACE reads. Here the sample spans 500,000 to 550,000 distinct CDR3 sequences, 21% being singletons. The input for sequencing was PBMCs, taken around 3 weeks after the first yellow fever vaccination. Receptor source: a man aged 18 to 35 who received the YFV17D yellow fever vaccine.

This sequence joins TRBV29-1 and TRBJ2-2; weak D call: TRBD2 (5 bases). The germline V gene encodes CDR1 SQVTM and CDR2 ANQGSEA. The length of the CDR3 is 13 residues. The V and J ends lost 4 bases and 2 bases respectively, with 8 bases between them. In nucleotides, the CDR3 is TGCAGCGTTGGTCGGGGAAACACCGGGGAGCTGTTTTTT. This encodes CSVGRGNTGELFF.

This rearrangement joins TRBV20-1 to TRBJ2-2, with TRBD2 matching over 9 bases. The CDR3 loop spans 15 amino acids. Germline V lookup: CDR1 DFQATT, CDR2 SNEGSKA (reference sequence). Trimming took 6 bases from V and 7 from J; bases not matched to a gene: 12. CDR3 sequence (DNA): TGCAGTGCCCCACGGACTAGCGTGGGCAACGGGGAGCTGTTTTTT. Translating gives CSAPRTSVGNGELFF.

The rearrangement joins TRBV15 to TRBJ2-2, with 12 bases aligning to TRBD1. Unmatched junction bases numbered 10, after V lost 1 base and J lost 4 bases. The CDR3 contains 19 residues. From germline, CDR1 is LNHNV and CDR2 YYDKDF (reference sequence). In DNA, the CDR3 is TGTGCCACCAGCAGAGCGTCAATCCGGGACAGGGGGCCCACCGGGGAGCTGTTTTTT. Protein sequence: CATSRASIRDRGPTGELFF. Supplemented by reference TRBV15 and TRBJ2-2, the full variable domain reads DAMVIQNPRYQVTQFGKPVTLSCSQTLNHNVMYWYQQKSSQAPKLLFHYYDKDFNNEADTPDNFQSRRPNTSFCFLDIRSPGLGDTAMYLCATSRASIRDRGPTGELFFGEGSRLTVL.

Here the CDR3 reads CSARDPAMNYGYTF. CDR3 nucleotide sequence: TGCAGTGCTAGAGACCCCGCAATGAACTATGGCTACACCTTC. The J gene is TRBJ1-2, the V gene TRBV20-1, with D hard to call. The CDR3 loop spans 14 amino acids. Per the germline V gene, CDR1 is DFQATT and CDR2 is SNEGSKA (reference sequence). The V and J ends lost 0 bases and 2 bases respectively, with 10 bases between them.

About this clonotype itself: One end of the junction fails to match germline, which may point to a read error. V usage is TRBV5-1 and J usage is TRBJ2-5; no definite D call. CDR1 is SGHRS, CDR2 YFSETQ, per germline. The CDR3 has 14 amino acids. CDR3 loop: CASSPGPRQETPYF. The CDR3 DNA reads TGCGCCAGCAGCCCTGGACCCAGACAAGAGACCCCGTACTTC.

This clonotype was counted between two and nine times. The V and J genes are TRBV2 and TRBJ2-1; D is perhaps TRBD1 or TRBD2 (5 bases each). The CDR3 runs to 11 residues. Germline CDR1 and CDR2: SNHLY and FYNNEI. Trimming pared 8 bases from V and 10 bases from J, leaving 12 bases between. CDR3 sequence reads: CASLGVGEQFF. CDR3 nucleotides: TGTGCCAGCCTGGGGGTCGGGGAGCAGTTCTTC.

The sample holds a few counts of this clonotype. The V and J genes are TRBV27 and TRBJ2-7; 9 bases agree with TRBD1. Trimming cost V 2 bases and J 7 bases; bases outside gene matches: 6. Germline-derived CDR1 and CDR2 are MNHEY and SMNVEV (reference sequence). This CDR3 is 14 amino acids long. Here the CDR3 reads CASSLMSGTGEQYF. CDR3 in DNA: TGTGCCAGCAGTTTAATGTCTGGGACAGGGGAGCAGTACTTC.

J is TRBJ1-6 and V is TRBV20-1; D remains ambiguous. The V end lost 0 bases, the J end lost 6 bases, and 9 bases lay between the germline ends. Germline CDR1 DFQATT, CDR2 SNEGSKA (reference sequence). This CDR3 has 14 amino acids. The CDR3 DNA reads as TGCAGTGCTAGAGAATGGAAGATTAATTCACCCCTCCACTTT. Amino acid sequence: CSAREWKINSPLHF.

The CDR3 is CASSPGGGGGANVLTF. The DNA of the CDR3 is TGCGCCAGCAGCCCTGGGGGGGGCGGTGGGGCCAACGTCCTGACTTTC. The chain carries TRBV4-3 and TRBJ2-6; D is possibly TRBD2 (7 bases). Germline lookup yields CDR1 LGHNA and CDR2 YSLEER. This CDR3 spans 16 amino acids. V was clipped by 4 bases and J by 3 bases, with 13 bases between them.

The chain employs TRBV20-1 and TRBJ2-5; D is ambiguous. The CDR3 totals 12 residues. Germline lookup yields CDR1 DFQATT and CDR2 SNEGSKA (reference sequence). With 3 bases removed from V and 2 bases from J, the gap between germline ends came to 7 bases. The CDR3 protein is CSARLHQETQYF. CDR3 nucleotides: TGCAGTGCTAGGCTCCATCAAGAGACCCAGTACTTC.

This clonotype was seen only a few times. This chain joins TRBV18 and TRBJ2-4; 7 bases align to TRBD2. This CDR3 spans 15 amino acids. V was clipped by 6 bases and J by 6 bases; unmatched bases: 11. In germline, CDR1 is KGHSH, CDR2 LQKENI. The CDR3 spells CASSPGGGEGNIQYF. The DNA of the CDR3 is TGTGCCAGCTCCCCGGGGGGAGGCGAAGGAAACATTCAGTACTTC. The full variable domain, in which reference TRBV18 and TRBJ2-4 provide the parts outside the CDR3, is NAGVMQNPRHLVRRRGQEARLRCSPMKGHSHVYWYRQLPEEGLKFMVYLQKENIIDESGMPKERFSAEFPKEGPSILRIQQVVRGDSAAYFCASSPGGGEGNIQYFGAGTRLSVL.

This clonotype was counted only a few times. This sequence joins TRBV2 and TRBJ2-5; 15 bases match TRBD2. CDR1 is SNHLY, CDR2 FYNNEI, per germline. The J segment lost 0 bases and the V segment lost 7 bases, leaving 9 bases of the junction unmatched. The CDR3 is 18 amino acids. The CDR3 protein is CASIPGLAGGSYQETQYF. For the CDR3, the DNA is TGTGCCAGCATCCCGGGACTAGCGGGGGGCTCGTACCAAGAGACCCAGTACTTC. Full variable domain (missing parts from reference TRBV2 and TRBJ2-5): EPEVTQTPSHQVTQMGQEVILRCVPISNHLYFYWYRQILGQKVEFLVSFYNNEISEKSEIFDDQFSVERPDGSNFTLKIRSTKLEDSAMYFCASIPGLAGGSYQETQYFGPGTRLLVL.

In this sample, this clonotype turned up a few times. V usage is TRBV6-1 and J usage is TRBJ1-1; a possible D gene is TRBD1 (5 bases). This CDR3 is built from 15 residues. The germline V gene encodes CDR1 MNHNS and CDR2 SASEGT. Trimming took off 6 bases at V and 5 bases at J, with 19 bases between the two ends. The CDR3 sequence: CASSAPTGYATEAFF. The DNA for the CDR3 is TGTGCCAGCAGCGCTCCTACAGGTTACGCTACTGAAGCTTTCTTT.

This clonotype was counted between two and nine times. V usage is TRBV12-3 or TRBV12-4 and J usage is TRBJ2-5; 9 positions agree with TRBD1. V lost 5 bases to trimming and J lost 0 bases; unmatched junction nucleotides: 1. The CDR3 totals 14 residues. The chain's CDR3 is CASSDRGYQETQYF. CDR3 in DNA: TGTGCCAGCAGTGACAGGGGGTACCAAGAGACCCAGTACTTC.

The genes are TRBV9 and TRBJ2-2; maybe TRBD1 (5 bases). Trimming took 1 base from V and 5 from J, leaving 12 bases between them. The CDR3 contains 15 residues. The germline gives CDR1 SGDLS, CDR2 YYNGEE. The CDR3 is CASSVRAGMTGELFF. CDR3 DNA sequence: TGTGCCAGCAGCGTAAGAGCAGGGATGACCGGGGAGCTGTTTTTT.